A selection of T cell receptor beta chains follows, all from one sample in a study of blood T cell repertoires in COVID-19. Produced via immunoSEQ multiplex PCR; TCRdb's table is partial and in-frame only. The sample records over 150,000 clones, 70% to 90% being singletons. Input material: peripheral blood. The receptor source for this set is a woman aged 55 to 70 with COVID-19, enrolled during active disease. CDR3s leave out the opening cysteine and the closing phenylalanine or tryptophan. Clone size appears in some rows only: once, few, many, or a class for an expanded clone.

V	size	J	CDR3
TRBV7-3	-	TRBJ1-3	ASSWTGKGNTIY
TRBV6-5	-	TRBJ1-1	ASSSRVGTGFTEAF
TRBV6-5	-	TRBJ1-3	ASSNQITGNTIY
TRBV5-5	-	TRBJ2-1	ASSLRLAGATYNEQF
TRBV25-1	medium-sized	TRBJ1-1	ASSESGTGDTEAF
TRBV6-5	-	TRBJ1-3	ASRNAGSGNTIY
TRBV10-3	-	TRBJ1-4	AIGSDRGDEKLF
TRBV18	-	TRBJ2-1	ASSPNSGSYNEQF
TRBV7-9	-	TRBJ1-6	ASSSADRGRTLH
TRBV2	-	TRBJ2-2	ASSETSGGTGELF
TRBV7-2	-	TRBJ1-1	ASSFLGGMNTEAF
TRBV30	-	TRBJ1-1	AWRGDRRNTEAF
TRBV18	few	TRBJ1-2	ASSPADRGIAGYT
TRBV7-3	-	TRBJ2-7	ASREAGGPSYEQY
TRBV11-2	-	TRBJ1-6	ASSLRGGSSPLH
TRBV13	-	TRBJ1-2	ASSLGAGGNYDYT
TRBV27	few	TRBJ1-2	ASSLGQGRYGYT
TRBV30	-	TRBJ2-2	AWSSRGINTGELF
TRBV19	once	TRBJ1-6	ASSEEDSPLH
TRBV4-1	-	TRBJ1-4	ASSQERGAGGGTLGKLF
TRBV5-1	-	TRBJ1-2	ASNPTGNYGYT
TRBV18	few	TRBJ1-6	ASSSQGARSPLH
TRBV7-8	-	TRBJ1-1	ASSPPEAEAF
TRBV5-5	-	TRBJ2-1	ASSLGSGSYNEQF
TRBV7-9	-	TRBJ2-5	ASSLLAGGLGETQY
TRBV18	-	TRBJ1-2	ASSPEDSRNYGYT
TRBV20-1	-	TRBJ1-5	SASSGLQPQH
TRBV12-5	-	TRBJ1-5	ASASGQGDQPQH
TRBV9	-	TRBJ2-7	ASSSGGTSVPYEQY
TRBV19	-	TRBJ1-3	ASTGEPSGNTIY
TRBV7-2	-	TRBJ1-5	ASSGGINQPQH
TRBV27	once	TRBJ1-6	ASSALTDANSPLH
TRBV14	-	TRBJ1-1	ASSQRTLTGGGRDTEAF
TRBV18	-	TRBJ2-1	ASSLMGQGSYNEQF
TRBV7-9	-	TRBJ1-1	ASEQGLNTEAF
TRBV2	-	TRBJ1-2	ASRADKNYGYT
TRBV30	-	TRBJ2-1	AWSVGLGGF
TRBV6-5	-	TRBJ1-1	ASTRQGNTEAF
TRBV30	-	TRBJ1-3	AWSVGGFGGNTIY
TRBV5-5	-	TRBJ1-3	ASSLGTAGNTIY
TRBV7-2	-	TRBJ2-2	ASSFGVGRESAGELF
TRBV5-5	-	TRBJ1-2	ASSLAQGQGSHYGYT
TRBV7-9	-	TRBJ1-1	ASSLATGSTEAF
TRBV6-1	-	TRBJ1-5	ASSEGTNREPQH
TRBV6-5	-	TRBJ2-5	ASSPGHAWETQY
TRBV18	-	TRBJ1-6	ASSPSGNNSPLH
TRBV5-1	-	TRBJ1-3	ASSKDTTSGNTIY
TRBV12-5	few	TRBJ2-7	ASAPGTDRNYEQY
TRBV7-6	-	TRBJ1-1	ASSLVTGVGGTEAF
TRBV30	once	TRBJ1-6	AWSLEGVSPLH
TRBV5-8	-	TRBJ2-3	ASSLGTASTDTQY
TRBV27	-	TRBJ2-7	ASSLYGQTYEQY
TRBV6-5	-	TRBJ2-5	ASRLGGGNQETQY
TRBV7-2	-	TRBJ1-2	ASSLGTGTGYGYT